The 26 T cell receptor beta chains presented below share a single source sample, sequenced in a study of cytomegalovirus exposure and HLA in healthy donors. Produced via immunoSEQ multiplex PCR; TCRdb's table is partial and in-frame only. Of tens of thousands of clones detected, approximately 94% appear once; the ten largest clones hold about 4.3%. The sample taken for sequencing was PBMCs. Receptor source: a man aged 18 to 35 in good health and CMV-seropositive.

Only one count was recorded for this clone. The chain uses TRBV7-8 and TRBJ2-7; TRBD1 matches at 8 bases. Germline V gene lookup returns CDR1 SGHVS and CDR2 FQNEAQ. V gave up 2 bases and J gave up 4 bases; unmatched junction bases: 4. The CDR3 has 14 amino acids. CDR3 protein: CASSLRTGRYEQYF. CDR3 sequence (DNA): TGTGCCAGCAGCTTACGGACAGGGAGATACGAGCAGTACTTC.

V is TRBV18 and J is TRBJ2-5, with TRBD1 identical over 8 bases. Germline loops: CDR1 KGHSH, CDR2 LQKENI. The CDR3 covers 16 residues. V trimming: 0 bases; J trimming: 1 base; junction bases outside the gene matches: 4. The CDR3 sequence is CASSPPQGGSQETQYF. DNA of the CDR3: TGTGCCAGCTCACCACCACAGGGGGGCTCCCAAGAGACCCAGTACTTC.

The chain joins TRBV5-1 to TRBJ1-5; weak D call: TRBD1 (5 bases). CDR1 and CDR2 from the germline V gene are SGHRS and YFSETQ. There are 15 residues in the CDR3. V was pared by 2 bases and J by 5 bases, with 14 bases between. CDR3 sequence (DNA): TGCGCCAGCAGCTTTTCAACAGGCGGAGATCAGCCCCAGCATTTT. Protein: CASSFSTGGDQPQHF.

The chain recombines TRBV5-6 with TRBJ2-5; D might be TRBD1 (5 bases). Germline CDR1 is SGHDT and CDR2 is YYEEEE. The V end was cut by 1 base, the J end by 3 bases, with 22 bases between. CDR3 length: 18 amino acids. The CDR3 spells CASSLRGPVRPYKETQYF. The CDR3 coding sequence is TGTGCCAGCAGCTTGAGGGGCCCGGTGCGTCCCTACAAAGAGACCCAGTACTTC.

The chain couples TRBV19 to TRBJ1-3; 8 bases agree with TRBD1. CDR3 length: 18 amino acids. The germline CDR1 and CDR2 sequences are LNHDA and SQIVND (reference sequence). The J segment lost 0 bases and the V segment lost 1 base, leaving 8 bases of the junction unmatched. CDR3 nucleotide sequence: TGTGCCAGTAGTATAGTTGGACAGGGCCCGCTCTCTGGAAACACCATATATTTT. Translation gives CASSIVGQGPLSGNTIYF. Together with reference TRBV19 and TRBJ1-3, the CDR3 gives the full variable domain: DGGITQSPKYLFRKEGQNVTLSCEQNLNHDAMYWYRQDPGQGLRLIYYSQIVNDFQKGDIAEGYSVSREKKESFPLTVTSAQKNPTAFYLCASSIVGQGPLSGNTIYFGEGSWLTVV.

In DNA, the CDR3 is TGTGCCAGCAGCAAAGAAGCGGGGTCTGGAAACACCATATATTTT. Translating it yields CASSKEAGSGNTIYF. This chain joins TRBV21-1 and TRBJ1-3. TRBV21-1 corresponds to a pseudogene. This CDR3 spans 15 amino acids.

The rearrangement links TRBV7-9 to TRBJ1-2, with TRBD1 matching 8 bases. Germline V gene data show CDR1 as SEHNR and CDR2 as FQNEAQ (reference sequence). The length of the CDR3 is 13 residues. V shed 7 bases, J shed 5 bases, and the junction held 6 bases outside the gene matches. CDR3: CASTPDRDYGYTF. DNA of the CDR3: TGTGCCAGCACCCCGGACAGGGATTATGGCTACACCTTC.

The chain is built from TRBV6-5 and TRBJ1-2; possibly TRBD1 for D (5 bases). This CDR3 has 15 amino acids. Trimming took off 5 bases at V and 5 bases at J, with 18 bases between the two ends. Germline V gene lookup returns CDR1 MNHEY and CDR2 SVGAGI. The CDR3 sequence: CASSRRSGGAYGYTF. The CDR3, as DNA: TGTGCCAGCAGTCGTCGGTCAGGTGGGGCTTATGGCTACACCTTC.

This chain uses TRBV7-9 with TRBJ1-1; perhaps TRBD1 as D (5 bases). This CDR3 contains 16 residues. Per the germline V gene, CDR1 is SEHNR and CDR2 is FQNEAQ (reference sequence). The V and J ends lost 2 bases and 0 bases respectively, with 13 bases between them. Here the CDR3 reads CASSLSFDSMNTEAFF. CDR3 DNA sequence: TGTGCCAGCAGCTTAAGTTTTGACAGCATGAACACTGAAGCTTTCTTT.

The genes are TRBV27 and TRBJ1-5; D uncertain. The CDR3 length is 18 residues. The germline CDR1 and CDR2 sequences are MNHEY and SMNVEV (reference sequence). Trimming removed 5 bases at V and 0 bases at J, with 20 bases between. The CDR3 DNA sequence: TGTGCCAGCAGTCCCCGGGTCCAGAGACGCTATAGCAATCAGCCCCAGCATTTT. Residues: CASSPRVQRRYSNQPQHF.

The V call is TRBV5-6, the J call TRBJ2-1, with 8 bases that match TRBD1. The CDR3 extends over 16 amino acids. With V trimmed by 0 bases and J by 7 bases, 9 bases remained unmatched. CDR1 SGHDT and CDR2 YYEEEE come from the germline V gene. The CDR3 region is CASSLGQGAQSNEQFF. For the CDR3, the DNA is TGTGCCAGCAGCTTGGGGCAGGGGGCGCAAAGTAATGAGCAGTTCTTC. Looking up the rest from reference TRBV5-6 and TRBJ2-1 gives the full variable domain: DAGVTQSPTHLIKTRGQQVTLRCSPKSGHDTVSWYQQALGQGPQFIFQYYEEEERQRGNFPDRFSGHQFPNYSSELNVNALLLGDSALYLCASSLGQGAQSNEQFFGPGTRLTVL.

For the CDR3, the DNA is TGCGCCAGCAGCCAAACAACACAGGGTATCCGAAGCACAGATACGCAGTATTTT. Protein product: CASSQTTQGIRSTDTQYF. The rearrangement joins TRBV4-1 to TRBJ2-3; D perhaps matches TRBD1 (6 bases). Between the trimmed V and J ends, which lost 2 bases and 0 bases, there was a span of 18 bases. Germline V gives CDR1 MGHRA, CDR2 YSYEKL. CDR3 length: 18 residues.

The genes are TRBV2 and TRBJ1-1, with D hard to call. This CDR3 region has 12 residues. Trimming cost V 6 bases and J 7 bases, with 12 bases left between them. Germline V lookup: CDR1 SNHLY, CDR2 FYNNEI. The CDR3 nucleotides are TGTGCCAGCAGCAGCGACCGGGGTGAAGCTTTCTTT. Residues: CASSSDRGEAFF. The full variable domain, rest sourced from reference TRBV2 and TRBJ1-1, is EPEVTQTPSHQVTQMGQEVILRCVPISNHLYFYWYRQILGQKVEFLVSFYNNEISEKSEIFDDQFSVERPDGSNFTLKIRSTKLEDSAMYFCASSSDRGEAFFGQGTRLTVV.

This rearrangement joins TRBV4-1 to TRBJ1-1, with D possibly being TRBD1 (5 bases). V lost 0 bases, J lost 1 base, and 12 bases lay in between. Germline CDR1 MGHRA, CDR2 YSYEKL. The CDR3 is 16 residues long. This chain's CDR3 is CASSQEHPTGNTEAFF. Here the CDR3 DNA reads TGCGCCAGCAGCCAAGAACACCCTACAGGGAACACTGAAGCTTTCTTT.

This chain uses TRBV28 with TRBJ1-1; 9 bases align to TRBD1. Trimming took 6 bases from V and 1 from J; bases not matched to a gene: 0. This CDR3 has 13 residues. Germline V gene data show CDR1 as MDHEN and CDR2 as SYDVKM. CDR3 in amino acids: CASRDRGNTEAFF. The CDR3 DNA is TGTGCCAGCAGGGACAGGGGGAACACTGAAGCTTTCTTT.

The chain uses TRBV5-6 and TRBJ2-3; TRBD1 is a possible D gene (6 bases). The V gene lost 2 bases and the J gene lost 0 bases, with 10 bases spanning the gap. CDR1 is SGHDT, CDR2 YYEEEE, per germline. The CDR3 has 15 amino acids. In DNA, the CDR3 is TGTGCCAGCAGCTTTTTACAGGGTAGCACAGATACGCAGTATTTT. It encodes CASSFLQGSTDTQYF.

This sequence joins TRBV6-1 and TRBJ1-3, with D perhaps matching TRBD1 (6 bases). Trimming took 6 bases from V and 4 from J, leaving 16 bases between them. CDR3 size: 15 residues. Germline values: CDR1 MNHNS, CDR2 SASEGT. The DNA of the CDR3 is TGTGCCAGCAGCGGTTTAACAGGGTACGGAAACACCATATATTTT. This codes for CASSGLTGYGNTIYF.

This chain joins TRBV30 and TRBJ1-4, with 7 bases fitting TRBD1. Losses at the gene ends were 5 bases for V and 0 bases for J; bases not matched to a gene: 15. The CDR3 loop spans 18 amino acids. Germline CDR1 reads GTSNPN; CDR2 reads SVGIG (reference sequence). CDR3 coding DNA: TGTGCCTGGCCCCCGGGACAGAAACCCGATGCAACTAATGAAAAACTGTTTTTT. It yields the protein CAWPPGQKPDATNEKLFF.

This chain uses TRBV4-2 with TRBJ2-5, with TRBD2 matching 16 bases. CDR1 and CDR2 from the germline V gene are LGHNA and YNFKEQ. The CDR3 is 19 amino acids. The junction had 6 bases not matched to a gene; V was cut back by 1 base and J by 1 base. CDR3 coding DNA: TGTGCCAGCAGCCAAGTGGCGGGACTAGCGGGGGGGATCCAAGAGACCCAGTACTTC. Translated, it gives CASSQVAGLAGGIQETQYF.

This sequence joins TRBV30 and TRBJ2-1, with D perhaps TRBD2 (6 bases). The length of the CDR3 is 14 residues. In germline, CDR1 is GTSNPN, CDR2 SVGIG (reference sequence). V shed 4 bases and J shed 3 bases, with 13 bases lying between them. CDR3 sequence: CAWKPAGIYNEQFF. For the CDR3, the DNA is TGTGCCTGGAAACCGGCGGGGATCTACAATGAGCAGTTCTTC.

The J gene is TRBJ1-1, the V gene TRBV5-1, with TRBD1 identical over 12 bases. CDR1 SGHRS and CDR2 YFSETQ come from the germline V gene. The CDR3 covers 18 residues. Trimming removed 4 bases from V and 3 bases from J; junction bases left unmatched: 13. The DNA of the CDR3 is TGCGCCAGCAGCCAGTTTGGGACAGGGGGCCATGTGGACACTGAAGCTTTCTTT. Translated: CASSQFGTGGHVDTEAFF.

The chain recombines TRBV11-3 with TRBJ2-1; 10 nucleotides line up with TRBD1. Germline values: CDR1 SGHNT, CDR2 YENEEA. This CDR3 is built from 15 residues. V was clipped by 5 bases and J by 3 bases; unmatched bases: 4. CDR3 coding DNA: TGTGCCAGCAGCAGTCGGGACAGGGGCTACAATGAGCAGTTCTTC. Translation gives CASSSRDRGYNEQFF.

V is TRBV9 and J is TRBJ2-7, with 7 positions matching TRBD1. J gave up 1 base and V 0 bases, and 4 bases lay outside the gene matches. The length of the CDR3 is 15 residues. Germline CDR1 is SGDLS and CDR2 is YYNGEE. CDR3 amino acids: CASSVGQGVSYEQYF. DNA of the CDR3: TGTGCCAGCAGCGTAGGACAGGGAGTATCCTACGAGCAGTACTTC.

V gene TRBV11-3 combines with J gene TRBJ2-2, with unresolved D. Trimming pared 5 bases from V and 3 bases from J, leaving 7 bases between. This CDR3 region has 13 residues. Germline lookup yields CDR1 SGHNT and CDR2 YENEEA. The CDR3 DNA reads TGTGCCAGCAGCCCTCGTGACACCGGGGAGCTGTTTTTT. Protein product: CASSPRDTGELFF.

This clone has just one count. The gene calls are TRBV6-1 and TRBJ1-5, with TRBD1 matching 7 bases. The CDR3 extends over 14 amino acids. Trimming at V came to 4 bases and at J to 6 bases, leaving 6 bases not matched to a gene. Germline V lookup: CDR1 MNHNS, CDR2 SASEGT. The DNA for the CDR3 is TGTGCCAGCAGTGTGGACAGGCTCGGTCAGCCCCAGCATTTT. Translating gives CASSVDRLGQPQHF.

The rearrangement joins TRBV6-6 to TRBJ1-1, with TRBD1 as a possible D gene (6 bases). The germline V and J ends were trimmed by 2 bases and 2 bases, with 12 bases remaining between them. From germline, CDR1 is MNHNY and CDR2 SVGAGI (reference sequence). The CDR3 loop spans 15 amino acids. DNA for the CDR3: TGTGCCAGCAGTTACGGGGGGGGCTTCAACACTGAAGCTTTCTTT. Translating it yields CASSYGGGFNTEAFF.